These 12 T cell receptor beta chains were sequenced from one sample in a study of post-analysis software for immune sequencing data. Study-wide results and limits: Patients carried a few TRBV segments more frequently than controls did, and TRBV5-6, TRBV5-1 and TRBV20-1 were among them.

Unique-molecular-identifier-tagged TCR beta cDNA libraries were used. TCRdb redid the calling of the PCR reads with MiXCR, one entry per CDR3 protein. Here the sample spans about half a million distinct CDR3 sequences, 30% to 40% being singletons. No antigen is known for these receptors. Sample: blood. The receptors derive from a girl aged 2 to 17 with multiple sclerosis.

This clonotype was seen a few times. The rearrangement joins TRBV11-2 to TRBJ2-2; 8 bases are a match to TRBD1. The CDR3 runs 15 residues. Unmatched junction bases numbered 6, after V lost 5 bases and J lost 4 bases. Germline V gene data show CDR1 as SGHAT and CDR2 as FQNNGV. CDR3 coding DNA: TGTGCCAGCAGCGCAGGACAGGGAGGCACCGGGGAGCTGTTTTTT. This translates into CASSAGQGGTGELFF. Drawing the rest from reference TRBV11-2 and TRBJ2-2, the complete variable domain is EAGVAQSPRYKIIEKRQSVAFWCNPISGHATLYWYQQILGQGPKLLIQFQNNGVVDDSQLPKDRFSAERLKGVDSTLKIQPAKLEDSAVYLCASSAGQGGTGELFFGEGSRLTVL.

J is TRBJ2-2 and V is TRBV27; 10 bases align to TRBD2. With V trimmed by 3 bases and J by 1 base, 2 bases remained unmatched. Germline CDR1 MNHEY, CDR2 SMNVEV (reference sequence). The length of the CDR3 is 16 residues. CDR3 loop: CASSFLAGGNTGELFF. In DNA, the CDR3 is TGTGCCAGCAGTTTCTTAGCGGGGGGGAACACCGGGGAGCTGTTTTTT.

The chain couples TRBV6-1 to TRBJ2-7; D may be TRBD1 or TRBD2 (5 bases each). Trimming pared 1 base from V and 0 bases from J, leaving 13 bases between. CDR1 is MNHNS, CDR2 SASEGT, per germline. This CDR3 has 16 residues. The CDR3 DNA is TGTGCCAGCAGTGAAGTCGGGACGAGTAGCTCCTACGAGCAGTACTTC. Translated, it gives CASSEVGTSSSYEQYF.

The V call is TRBV20-1, the J call TRBJ2-5; 11 bases agree with TRBD2. CDR1 DFQATT and CDR2 SNEGSKA come from the germline V gene (reference sequence). The trim removed 7 bases at V and 10 bases at J, leaving 5 bases unmatched. The CDR3 runs to 11 residues. CDR3 amino acids: CSELAGEFQYF. The CDR3 DNA sequence: TGCAGTGAACTAGCGGGGGAGTTCCAGTACTTC.

The chain recombines TRBV4-1 with TRBJ1-2; 7 bases fit TRBD1. The V gene end was trimmed by 2 bases and the J gene end by 8 bases; junction bases not matched to a gene: 8. The CDR3 covers 14 residues. Germline CDR1 reads MGHRA; CDR2 reads YSYEKL. The CDR3 region is CASSQRQGVGGYTF. The CDR3 DNA follows: TGCGCCAGCAGCCAACGACAGGGCGTCGGAGGCTACACCTTC.

This clonotype was seen more than once but under ten times. This chain joins TRBV5-1 and TRBJ2-5; TRBD1 might be the D (6 bases). With 4 bases removed from V and 4 bases from J, the gap between germline ends came to 17 bases. CDR1 SGHRS and CDR2 YFSETQ come from the germline V gene. This CDR3 has 15 residues. The CDR3 here is CASSQDSPRGETQYF. The DNA for the CDR3 is TGCGCCAGCAGCCAGGACAGCCCCCGGGGAGAGACCCAGTACTTC.

Only a few counts were recorded for this clonotype. The rearrangement links TRBV12-3 or TRBV12-4 to TRBJ2-3; D not resolved. The CDR3 length is 13 residues. The V gene lost 3 bases and the J gene lost 12 bases, with 16 bases spanning the gap. The DNA of the CDR3 is TGTGCCAGCAGTTTCCGAGCTATGGCTACCCAGTATTTT. Residues: CASSFRAMATQYF.

The V and J genes are TRBV2 and TRBJ1-1; D is perhaps TRBD1 (5 bases). This CDR3 region has 12 residues. V was shortened by 8 bases and J by 5 bases, with 12 bases between the two germline ends. In germline, CDR1 is SNHLY, CDR2 FYNNEI. The CDR3 is CASDTAGTEAFF. In nucleotides, the CDR3 is TGTGCCAGCGATACCGCAGGGACTGAAGCTTTCTTT.

The chain has TRBV7-8 and TRBJ2-7; no reliable D call. The J call is uncertain, as TRBJ2-5 better fits the DNA end. The CDR3 runs to 13 residues. The germline gives CDR1 SGHVS, CDR2 FQNEAQ. CDR3 sequence: CASSLINQETQYF. CDR3 coding DNA: TGTGCCAGCAGCTTAATTAACCAAGAGACCCAGTACTTC.

V usage is TRBV4-1 and J usage is TRBJ2-7; 12 bases line up with TRBD2. Germline CDR1 is MGHRA and CDR2 is YSYEKL. The CDR3 totals 16 residues. The junction had 8 bases not matched to a gene; V was cut back by 4 bases and J by 4 bases. DNA for the CDR3: TGCGCCAGCAGCCTCCTAGCGGGGGGGCAACAATACGAGCAGTACTTC. Its protein is CASSLLAGGQQYEQYF.

This clonotype was observed a handful of times. The chain is built from TRBV6-1 and TRBJ1-2, with 10 positions matching TRBD1. From germline, CDR1 is MNHNS and CDR2 SASEGT. Unmatched junction bases numbered 13, after V lost 9 bases and J lost 6 bases. The CDR3 is 15 amino acids. CDR3 region: CASSPGQGLGDGYTF. Written as DNA, the CDR3 is TGTGCCAGTTCGCCGGGACAGGGGCTGGGGGATGGCTACACCTTC.

This clonotype has just a few counts. This sequence joins TRBV15 and TRBJ2-5; D may be TRBD1 (5 bases). Trimming stripped 1 base from V and 2 bases from J, with 8 bases between. Germline CDR1 LNHNV, CDR2 YYDKDF (reference sequence). This CDR3 is 14 amino acids long. Here the CDR3 reads CATSRVRQQETQYF. Here the CDR3 DNA reads TGTGCCACCAGCAGAGTAAGACAGCAAGAGACCCAGTACTTC.